The sequence of this T cell receptor (beta chain) was determined in a study of blood T cell repertoires in COVID-19 (dated by TCRdb to 2018 to 2020). Concerning the study at large: Collaborator samples came from the United States, Italy and Spain and covered acute and convalescent phases of COVID-19. The prospective study material was composed of cDNA or gDNA derived from T cells, B-cell-depleted T cells, or PBMCs. Deeply sampled blood TCRbeta repertoires from subjects exposed to, actively infected with, or recovered from COVID-19 were included in the dataset. The repertoires were released in a freely available public database meant as a resource for research on the immune response to SARS-CoV-2. Samples came from the ongoing ImmuneRACE study (first 160 participants) plus 1,254 subjects from 6 global collaborators. Sample metadata almost always included a de-identified subject ID, COVID-19 status, age in years and sex. Where HLA class I and class II types were available, the types were taken from metadata supplied by the sample provider, not from assay-based typing.

The CDR1 and CDR2 encoded by the germline V gene (reference sequence) are LNHDA and SQIVND. A distance of 11 bases separates the germline ends of V and J, which lose 10 bases and 7 bases respectively. Taken from cysteine to phenylalanine, the CDR3 has 11 residues. Of the read, only the CDR3 DNA is kept; its 33 bases are in frame from base 1. What the work shows at the level of the full study, not this receptor alone: The amount of clinical and demographic metadata varied by source and participant and was provided uncurated.

Comment on this clone: Its cognate antigen has yet to be identified. One base away there is no much larger clone; base qualities are not given.

TCRbeta CDR3 regions were amplified from genomic DNA by means of the immunoSEQ Assay, a bias-controlled multiplex PCR. The authors' pipeline ran thus. Within the assay, amplification of reference gene primers was used to estimate how many nucleated cells each sample contained. To quantify the absolute abundance of each unique TCRbeta CDR3 rearrangement, sequence reads were collapsed and filtered. Productive Simpson clonality was computed per sample as the square root of Simpson's diversity index over productive rearrangements. Sourced from immuneACCESS, this table was stored by TCRdb with only in-frame sequences that have V and J called. A share of the clones is absent; for the studies checked, an unresolved V gene accounts for under half, and the remainder has no known explanation. Clone size and V and J calls were adopted from that table, with D and trimming inferred from the DNA. The sample yields some 160,000 clones; around 90% were counted once. The top ten clones comprise approximately 5% of the sample.

One collaborating source in Seattle enrolled patients during active infection and followed them longitudinally through the course of disease. The collaborating institutions used their own protocols to collect whole blood in K2EDTA tubes. For TCRbeta analysis, collaborators shipped samples in one of three forms: frozen whole blood, isolated PBMCs, or DNA extracted from either of those sample types. The clonotype comes from a man aged 18 to 35 with COVID-19, enrolled during active disease. The sample was peripheral blood. The V gene is TRBV19 and the J gene is TRBJ2-1; TRBD1 might be the D gene, on 6 matching bases. The nucleotides read TGTGCCACCGTAGGGGGAAATGAGCAGTTCTTC. Its protein reads: CATVGGNEQFF.